What follows are 4 T cell receptor beta chains derived from one specimen sequenced in a study of identical twins. TCRdb recomputed calls from the 5' RACE reads with MiXCR, one row per CDR3 protein. The table has under 900,000 distinct CDR3 sequences, 9% to 15% seen once. These sequences were also reported in another study, on yellow fever vaccine responses in identical twins.

Sequenced sample: PBMCs. All receptors derive from a woman between 18 and 30 years old in good health.

The sample holds a few counts of this clonotype. The chain employs TRBV10-2 and TRBJ2-3, with D hard to call. V dropped 5 bases and J dropped 4 bases, with 10 bases sitting between them. This CDR3 has 13 amino acids. Germline assignment: CDR1 WSHSY and CDR2 SAAADI. The CDR3 sequence is CASSRHSADTQYF. CDR3 nucleotide sequence: TGCGCCAGCAGTAGGCACAGCGCAGATACGCAGTATTTT.

This clonotype was seen at least ten times. This rearrangement joins TRBV2 to TRBJ2-5, with a weak D call TRBD2 (7 bases). The CDR3 has 13 amino acids. Germline CDR1 and CDR2: SNHLY and FYNNEI. V was pared by 9 bases and J by 7 bases, with 18 bases between. CDR3 protein: CARPGLPTGTQYF. The CDR3 coding sequence is TGTGCCAGACCGGGACTACCGACAGGGACCCAGTACTTC.

This clonotype was seen a handful of times. The chain joins TRBV25-1 to TRBJ2-6; D remains unclear. Germline-derived CDR1 and CDR2 are MGHDK and SYGVNS. The CDR3 is 13 amino acids. Trimming took 7 bases from V and 2 from J, leaving 6 bases between them. CDR3 in DNA: TGTGCCAGCATTCATGCTGGGGCCAACGTCCTGACTTTC. This encodes CASIHAGANVLTF.

The chain combines TRBV10-3 with TRBJ2-3; 9 nucleotides align to TRBD2. In germline, CDR1 is ENHRY, CDR2 SYGVKD. This CDR3 is 14 amino acids long. Unmatched junction bases numbered 0, after V lost 4 bases and J lost 1 base. The CDR3 reads CAISGTSGTDTQYF. The CDR3 DNA is TGTGCCATCAGTGGGACTAGCGGCACAGATACGCAGTATTTT.